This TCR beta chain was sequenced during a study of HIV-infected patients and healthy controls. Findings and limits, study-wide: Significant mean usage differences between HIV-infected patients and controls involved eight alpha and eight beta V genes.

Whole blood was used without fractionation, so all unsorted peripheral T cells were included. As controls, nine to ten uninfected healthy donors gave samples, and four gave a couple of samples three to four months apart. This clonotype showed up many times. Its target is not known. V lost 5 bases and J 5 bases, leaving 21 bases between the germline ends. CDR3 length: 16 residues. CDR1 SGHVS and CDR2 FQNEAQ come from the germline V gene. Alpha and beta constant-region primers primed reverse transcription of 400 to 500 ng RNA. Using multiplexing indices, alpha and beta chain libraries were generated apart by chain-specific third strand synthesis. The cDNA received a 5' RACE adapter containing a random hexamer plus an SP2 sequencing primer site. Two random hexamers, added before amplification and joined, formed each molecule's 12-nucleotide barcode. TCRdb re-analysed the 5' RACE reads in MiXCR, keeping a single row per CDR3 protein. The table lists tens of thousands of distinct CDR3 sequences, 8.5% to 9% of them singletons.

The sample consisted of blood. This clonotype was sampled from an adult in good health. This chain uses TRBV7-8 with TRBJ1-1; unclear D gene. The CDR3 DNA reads TGTGCCAGCAGCCCCGTTCAAGGTAGAGGGTCGACTGAAGCTTTCTTT. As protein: CASSPVQGRGSTEAFF.